This is a list of T cell receptor beta chains from one sample in a study of blood T cell repertoires in COVID-19. The protocol was immunoSEQ multiplex PCR, while the TCRdb copy is restricted to in-frame clones and leaves out a portion. The data show approximately 210,000 clones, with 65% to 90% seen just once and about 8.9% held by the top ten. The sequenced sample consisted of PBMCs or T cells enriched from blood (not recorded which). These receptors all come from a woman aged 45-65 years with acute COVID-19. The CDR3 runs from the conserved cysteine through the conserved F or W. A D gene is named only where the DNA matches it firmly. Clone size is shown for a subset of rows, as once, few, many or a class of expanded clone.

V,J,size,D,DNA,CDR3
TRBV9,TRBJ1-1,-,-,TGTGCCAGCAGCGTATTGGACAGGAACACTGAAGCTTTCTTT,CASSVLDRNTEAFF
TRBV30,TRBJ1-2,few,-,TGTGCCTCGAGAGGGCAGGGAGGCTATGGCTACACCTTC,CASRGQGGYGYTF
TRBV19,TRBJ2-1,-,-,TGTGCCAGTAGTAGCAGGGGTTGGGGTGAGCAGTTCTTC,CASSSRGWGEQFF
TRBV3-1/TRBV3-2,TRBJ1-2,-,-,TGTGCCAGCAGCCACCGGCGGGACTATGGCTACACCTTC,CASSHRRDYGYTF
TRBV7-3,TRBJ2-2,-,TRBD2,TGTGCCAGCAGCCCCCGACTAGCGGGAGCAGGCGGGGAGCTGTTTTTT,CASSPRLAGAGGELFF
TRBV5-5,TRBJ1-5,-,-,TGTGCCAGCAGCACCCACAGAAATCAGCCCCAGCATTTT,CASSTHRNQPQHF
TRBV9,TRBJ2-7,-,TRBD2,TGTGCCAGCAGCGTAGTTGCGGGAGTGGGCGAGCAGTACTTC,CASSVVAGVGEQYF
TRBV5-8,TRBJ2-2,-,TRBD1,TGTGCCAGCAGCTCCGGACAGGGGTTGCCCGGGGAGCTGTTTTTT,CASSSGQGLPGELFF
TRBV23-1,TRBJ2-2,-,TRBD1,TGCGCCAGCAGTCACTCCACCGGACAGGGGGCGAGCGGGGAGCTGTTTTTT,CASSHSTGQGASGELFF
TRBV2,TRBJ2-5,-,TRBD2,TGTGCCAGCAGTGAAGCGCGCGCGGGGGGAGGCGAGACCCAGTACTTC,CASSEARAGGGETQYF